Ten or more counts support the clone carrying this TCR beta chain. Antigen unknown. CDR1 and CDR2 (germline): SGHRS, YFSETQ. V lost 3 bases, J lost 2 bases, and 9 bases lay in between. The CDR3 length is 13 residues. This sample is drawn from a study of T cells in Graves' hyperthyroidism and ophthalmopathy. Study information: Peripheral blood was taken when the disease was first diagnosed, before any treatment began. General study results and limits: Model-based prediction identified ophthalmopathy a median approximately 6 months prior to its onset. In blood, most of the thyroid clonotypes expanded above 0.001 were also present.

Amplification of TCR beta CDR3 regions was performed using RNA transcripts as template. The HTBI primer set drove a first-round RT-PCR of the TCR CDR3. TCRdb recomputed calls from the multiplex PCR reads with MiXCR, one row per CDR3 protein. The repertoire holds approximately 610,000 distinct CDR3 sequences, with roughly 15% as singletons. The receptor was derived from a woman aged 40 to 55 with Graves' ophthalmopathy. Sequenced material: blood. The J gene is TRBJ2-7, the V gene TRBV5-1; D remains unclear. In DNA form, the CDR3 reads TGCGCCAGCAGCTACCGCCGAACCTACGAGCAGTACTTC. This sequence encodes CASSYRRTYEQYF. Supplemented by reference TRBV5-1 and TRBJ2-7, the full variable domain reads KAGVTQTPRYLIKTRGQQVTLSCSPISGHRSVSWYQQTPGQGLQFLFEYFSETQRNKGNFPGRFSGRQFSNSRSEMNVSTLELGDSALYLCASSYRRTYEQYFGPGTRLTVT.